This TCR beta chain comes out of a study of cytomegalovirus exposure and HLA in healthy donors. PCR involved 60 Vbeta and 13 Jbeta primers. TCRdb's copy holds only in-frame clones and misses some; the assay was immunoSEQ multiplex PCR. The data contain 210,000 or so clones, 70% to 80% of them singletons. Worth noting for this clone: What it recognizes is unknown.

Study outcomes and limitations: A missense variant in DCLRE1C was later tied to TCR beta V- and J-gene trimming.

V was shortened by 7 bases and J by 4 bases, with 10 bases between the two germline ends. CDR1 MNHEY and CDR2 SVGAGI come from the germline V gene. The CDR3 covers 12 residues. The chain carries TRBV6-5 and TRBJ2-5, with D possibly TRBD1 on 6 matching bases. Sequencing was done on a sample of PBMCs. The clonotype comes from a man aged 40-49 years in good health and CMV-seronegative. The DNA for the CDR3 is TGTGCCAGCAACAAAGGGGGAGAGACCCAGTACTTC. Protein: CASNKGGETQYF.